The 21 T cell receptor beta chains below come from one sample, sequenced in a study of OX40 agonist ivuxolimab in advanced cancers. Sequenced by immunoSEQ multiplex PCR; TCRdb stores in-frame clones only, minus some. This repertoire shows approximately 17,000 clones, approximately 70% found once; its top ten account for 15% to 20%. The material was CD4+ or CD8+ T cells sorted from blood, obtained in a trial of the OX40 agonist ivuxolimab. Every receptor here comes from an adult with an advanced solid tumor such as melanoma, head and neck, liver or kidney cancer.

The J gene is TRBJ1-2, the V gene TRBV5-5; 8 nucleotides agree with TRBD1. V lost 0 bases to trimming and J lost 7 bases; unmatched junction nucleotides: 14. CDR1 and CDR2 from the germline V gene are SGHKS and YYEKEE (reference sequence). This CDR3 comprises 17 residues. CDR3 protein: CASSLAWTGSDTGGYTF. The CDR3 region has the DNA TGTGCCAGCAGCTTGGCGTGGACAGGGTCCGATACAGGTGGCTACACCTTC.

The gene calls are TRBV6-5 and TRBJ2-7, with TRBD1 matching over 9 bases. Germline CDR1 MNHEY, CDR2 SVGAGI. The CDR3 loop spans 15 amino acids. The junction had 9 bases not matched to a gene; V was cut back by 7 bases and J by 2 bases. CDR3 amino acids: CASTPPGTGTYEQYF. The CDR3 DNA follows: TGTGCCAGCACCCCCCCCGGGACAGGGACCTACGAGCAGTACTTC.

The chain recombines TRBV27 with TRBJ2-7, with TRBD1 matching over 8 bases. The CDR3 contains 14 residues. Germline loops: CDR1 MNHEY, CDR2 SMNVEV (reference sequence). The V gene end was trimmed by 4 bases and the J gene end by 3 bases; junction bases not matched to a gene: 5. The DNA for the CDR3 is TGTGCCAGCAGTTCCAGGGGGCAAGGCTACGAGCAGTACTTC. Translating it yields CASSSRGQGYEQYF.

The V and J genes are TRBV27 and TRBJ2-7, with 10 bases that match TRBD1. V shed 11 bases and J 2 bases; nucleotides not matched to a gene: 12. The CDR3 loop spans 15 amino acids. Germline V lookup: CDR1 MNHEY, CDR2 SMNVEV (reference sequence). The DNA of the CDR3 is TGTGCCGTGGTTGACAGGGGGCAGGGTGCCTACGAGCAGTACTTC. Translated: CAVVDRGQGAYEQYF.

V usage is TRBV6-4 and J usage is TRBJ2-2; D remains ambiguous. V was trimmed by 4 bases and J by 4 bases, leaving 13 bases between them. CDR1 and CDR2 (germline): MRHNA, SNTAGT. This CDR3 comprises 15 residues. CDR3 protein: CASSASSRSTGELFF. In DNA form, the CDR3 reads TGTGCCAGCAGTGCCTCGAGTAGATCCACCGGGGAGCTGTTTTTT.

The chain couples TRBV6-5 to TRBJ1-2; the match to TRBD1 covers 8 bases. The CDR3 is 14 amino acids. Germline CDR1 reads MNHEY; CDR2 reads SVGAGI. The V and J ends lost 5 bases and 3 bases, in that order; junction bases with no gene match: 5. The CDR3 loop reads CASSETGGDYGYTF. CDR3 DNA sequence: TGTGCCAGCAGTGAAACAGGGGGAGACTATGGCTACACCTTC.

The rearrangement links TRBV11-1 to TRBJ1-6, with a tentative D call TRBD1 (6 bases). Germline CDR1 and CDR2: SGHAT and FQDESV (reference sequence). This CDR3 region has 14 residues. Trimming took 5 bases from V and 7 from J, leaving 12 bases between them. As DNA, the CDR3 is TGTGCCAGCAGCCGAACAGGGAACAATTCACCCCTCCACTTT. It codes for CASSRTGNNSPLHF.

This clone was seen a single time. This rearrangement joins TRBV18 to TRBJ2-1; 8 bases are shared with TRBD1. V was clipped by 4 bases and J by 3 bases; unmatched bases: 2. This CDR3 spans 14 amino acids. CDR1 KGHSH and CDR2 LQKENI come from the germline V gene. The CDR3 here is CASSQDRVYNEQFF. Here the CDR3 DNA reads TGTGCCAGCTCACAGGACAGGGTCTACAATGAGCAGTTCTTC.

For the CDR3, the DNA is TGTGCCTGGAACCGGGACAAAGAGACCCAGTACTTC. Translation: CAWNRDKETQYF. The chain carries TRBV30 and TRBJ2-5, with a tentative D call TRBD1 (6 bases). V was shortened by 4 bases and J by 3 bases, with 9 bases between the two germline ends. CDR1 GTSNPN and CDR2 SVGIG come from the germline V gene (reference sequence). The CDR3 length is 12 residues.

J is TRBJ2-7 and V is TRBV7-6; 11 bases agree with TRBD2. J gave up 2 bases and V 5 bases, and 5 bases lay outside the gene matches. CDR1 is SGHVS and CDR2 is FNYEAQ in the germline V gene. The length of the CDR3 is 15 residues. The CDR3 reads CASSQTSGSTYEQYF. In DNA form, the CDR3 reads TGTGCCAGCAGCCAAACTAGCGGGAGCACCTACGAGCAGTACTTC.

The CDR3 region is CASSVAGAGELFF. The CDR3 nucleotides read TGTGCCAGCAGTGTAGCGGGAGCCGGGGAGCTGTTTTTT. This chain joins TRBV6-5 and TRBJ2-2; 9 nucleotides match TRBD2. In germline, CDR1 is MNHEY, CDR2 SVGAGI. The CDR3 covers 13 residues. V trimming: 5 bases; J trimming: 6 bases; junction bases outside the gene matches: 1.

The genes are TRBV28 and TRBJ2-3, with TRBD2 identical over 13 bases. Germline V gives CDR1 MDHEN, CDR2 SYDVKM. Trimming at V came to 6 bases and at J to 5 bases, leaving 5 bases not matched to a gene. The CDR3 spans 15 residues. Here the CDR3 DNA reads TGTGCCAGCAGGCGGACTAGCGGGAGATTAGATACGCAGTATTTT. This translates into CASRRTSGRLDTQYF.

The CDR3 DNA reads TGTGCCATCACTCCCACAGGGGACGGAGAGACCCAGTACTTC. It encodes CAITPTGDGETQYF. This chain links TRBV28 with TRBJ2-5, with TRBD1 matching 7 bases. Germline V gives CDR1 MDHEN, CDR2 SYDVKM. V dropped 10 bases and J dropped 4; count of bases not matched to a gene: 12. The CDR3 has 14 amino acids.

The rearrangement links TRBV28 to TRBJ2-2; TRBD1 aligns across 7 bases. CDR3 length equals 18 residues. Trimming cost V 3 bases and J 1 base; bases outside gene matches: 11. The germline V gene has CDR1 MDHEN and CDR2 SYDVKM. DNA for the CDR3: TGTGCCAGCAGTTTCCCCCTTAAAGGGGGCTGGAACACCGGGGAGCTGTTTTTT. It translates to CASSFPLKGGWNTGELFF.

The chain links TRBV28 to TRBJ2-7; tentatively, D is TRBD2 (5 bases). Between the trimmed V and J ends, which lost 6 bases and 0 bases, there was a span of 15 bases. The CDR3 runs to 15 residues. Per germline, CDR1 MDHEN and CDR2 SYDVKM. CDR3 sequence reads: CASSPGLAISYEQYF. The DNA for the CDR3 is TGTGCCAGCAGCCCCGGACTGGCGATCTCCTACGAGCAGTACTTC.

V usage is TRBV7-6 and J usage is TRBJ1-4; weak D call: TRBD1 (5 bases). The V gene lost 5 bases and the J gene lost 4 bases, with 11 bases spanning the gap. The CDR3 has 14 amino acids. CDR1 is SGHVS, CDR2 FNYEAQ, per germline. The CDR3 nucleotides read TGTGCCAGCAGCCGGGGGGTCTATAATGAAAAACTGTTTTTT. Its protein product is CASSRGVYNEKLFF.

This clone was picked up a small number of times. The V and J genes are TRBV6-5 and TRBJ2-1; TRBD2 matches at 13 bases. J was trimmed by 10 bases and V by 8 bases; bases with no gene match: 8. The germline V gene has CDR1 MNHEY and CDR2 SVGAGI. There are 14 residues in the CDR3. CDR3 sequence (DNA): TGTGCCAGCGAAACTAGCGGGAGGGCCGGGGAGCAGTTCTTC. Its translation: CASETSGRAGEQFF.

The V and J genes are TRBV5-4 and TRBJ1-1; D is possibly TRBD1 (5 bases). The germline V gene encodes CDR1 SGHNT and CDR2 YYREEE (reference sequence). V gave up 1 base and J gave up 5 bases, with 21 bases separating them. The CDR3 totals 17 residues. CDR3 amino acids: CASSLFGQGYAVTEAFF. The CDR3 DNA reads TGTGCCAGCAGCTTGTTTGGGCAGGGATACGCCGTTACTGAAGCTTTCTTT.

In its sample, this clone is medium-sized. The chain has TRBV29-1 and TRBJ2-7; possibly TRBD1 for D (6 bases). This CDR3 has 14 amino acids. Germline-derived CDR1 and CDR2 are SQVTM and ANQGSEA. V was clipped by 2 bases and J by 3 bases, with 14 bases between them. Written as DNA, the CDR3 is TGCAGCGTTGAATTTCAGGGGCAAGGCTACGAGCAGTACTTC. It translates to CSVEFQGQGYEQYF.

J is TRBJ2-7 and V is TRBV7-9; D might be TRBD1 (5 bases). There are 13 residues in the CDR3. The V gene's germline CDR1 is SEHNR and CDR2 FQNEAQ (reference sequence). The ends were cut back, 7 bases at V and 0 bases at J, with 10 bases in the middle. The CDR3 region has the DNA TGTGCCAGCATGGGCAGGGACTCCTACGAGCAGTACTTC. Protein: CASMGRDSYEQYF.

This clone appeared a few times. The chain couples TRBV6-6 to TRBJ1-1; D is uncertain. Trimming removed 1 base at V and 5 bases at J, with 11 bases between. The length of the CDR3 is 14 residues. Germline lookup yields CDR1 MNHNY and CDR2 SVGAGI (reference sequence). The chain's CDR3 is CASSYWVRGTEAFF. Written as DNA, the CDR3 is TGTGCCAGCAGTTACTGGGTAAGAGGTACTGAAGCTTTCTTT.